This TCR beta chain appears in the sequencing data of a study of blood T cell repertoires in COVID-19. In this sample, this clone turned up once. TCRdb's table, derived via immunoSEQ multiplex PCR, lists solely in-frame clones and lacks some. Of about 200,000 clones listed, roughly 89% are singletons. Germline V lookup: CDR1 WSHSY, CDR2 SAAADI. The length of the CDR3 is 12 residues. Trimming pared 10 bases from V and 6 bases from J, leaving 15 bases between. The TCR sequence derives from a woman between 25 and 40 years old with acute COVID-19. Sequenced sample: PBMCs or T cells enriched from blood (not recorded which). The chain joins TRBV10-2 to TRBJ1-1; tentatively, D is TRBD1 (6 bases). Written as DNA, the CDR3 is TGCGCCACCCTACAGGGAAGGGCTGAAGCTTTCTTT. Encoded protein: CATLQGRAEAFF.